This entry lists 25 T cell receptor beta chains sequenced from one sample in a study of T-cell memory formation after mild COVID-19. TCRdb used MiXCR to reprocess the 5' RACE reads, holding one entry per CDR3 protein. Of some 100,000 distinct CDR3 sequences listed, 11% are singletons. The specimen sequenced was PBMCs or a T cell subset sorted from them (not recorded which). Receptor source: a man aged 18 to 29 who had mild COVID-19 (a few samples of this study predate the infection). Cell type and time point are not known.

This clonotype has only a few counts. The CDR3 protein is CASSYSRGGLTNEKLFF. CDR3 nucleotides: TGTGCCAGCAGTTACTCGAGAGGGGGCCTTACTAATGAAAAACTGTTTTTT. The J gene is TRBJ1-4, the V gene TRBV6-5; 7 nucleotides align to TRBD1. Germline V CDR1 and CDR2: MNHEY, SVGAGI. The CDR3 totals 17 residues. The V and J ends lost 0 bases and 2 bases, in that order; junction bases with no gene match: 6.

This clonotype was found many times. The V call is TRBV29-1, the J call TRBJ2-2; 7 bases match TRBD1. CDR1 is SQVTM, CDR2 ANQGSEA, per germline. The CDR3 is 14 amino acids. The trim removed 7 bases at V and 0 bases at J, leaving 5 bases unmatched. The DNA of the CDR3 is TGCAGCGCGACGGGACAGACGAACACCGGGGAGCTGTTTTTT. It specifies CSATGQTNTGELFF.

The chain uses TRBV20-1 and TRBJ2-7; D is uncertain. Germline V CDR1 and CDR2: DFQATT, SNEGSKA (reference sequence). The CDR3 is made up of 13 amino acids. The V gene lost 5 bases and the J gene lost 0 bases, with 11 bases spanning the gap. This CDR3 reads CSAPSPYSYEQYV. The CDR3 region has the DNA TGCAGTGCTCCGAGCCCTTACTCCTACGAGCAGTACGTC.

This clonotype was seen repeatedly, ten times or more. This chain joins TRBV4-1 and TRBJ2-1, with unresolved D. V was pared by 4 bases and J by 0 bases, with 22 bases between. The germline CDR1 and CDR2 sequences are MGHRA and YSYEKL. The CDR3 sequence is 19 residues long. CDR3 DNA: TGCGCCAGCAGCCCGAGGAGTCTTAACAGCTGGAGCTCCTACAATGAGCAGTTCTTC. It is translated as CASSPRSLNSWSSYNEQFF.

This clonotype came up many times. This rearrangement joins TRBV7-9 to TRBJ2-7; 8 bases align to TRBD1. The CDR3 runs 15 residues. The germline V gene has CDR1 SEHNR and CDR2 FQNEAQ (reference sequence). The J segment lost 3 bases and the V segment lost 4 bases, leaving 8 bases of the junction unmatched. The CDR3 sequence: CASSSETGVYYEQYF. The CDR3 coding sequence is TGTGCCAGCAGCTCCGAGACAGGGGTATACTACGAGCAGTACTTC. Supplemented by reference TRBV7-9 and TRBJ2-7, the full variable domain reads DTGVSQNPRHKITKRGQNVTFRCDPISEHNRLYWYRQTLGQGPEFLTYFQNEAQLEKSRLLSDRFSAERPKGSFSTLEIQRTEQGDSAMYLCASSSETGVYYEQYFGPGTRLTVT.

This rearrangement joins TRBV12-5 to TRBJ1-1, with TRBD1 matching over 8 bases. The CDR3 runs 13 residues. Germline V gives CDR1 LGHNT, CDR2 FRNRAP. With V trimmed by 7 bases and J by 3 bases, 4 bases remained unmatched. In DNA, the CDR3 is TGTGCTAGTGTCAGGGGGCCTTACACTGAAGCTTTCTTT. This sequence encodes CASVRGPYTEAFF. The full variable domain, with the rest looked up from reference TRBV12-5 and TRBJ1-1, is DARVTQTPRHKVTEMGQEVTMRCQPILGHNTVFWYRQTMMQGLELLAYFRNRAPLDDSGMPKDRFSAEMPDATLATLKIQPSEPRDSAVYFCASVRGPYTEAFFGQGTRLTVV.

This clonotype has only a few counts. The chain joins TRBV7-9 to TRBJ1-1, with 9 bases identical to TRBD1. V lost 6 bases, J lost 0 bases, and 8 bases stayed unmatched. In germline, CDR1 is SEHNR, CDR2 FQNEAQ (reference sequence). The CDR3 is 16 amino acids. In DNA, the CDR3 is TGTGCCAGCAGGACCGGGACAGGGATCATGAACACTGAAGCTTTCTTT. Amino acids: CASRTGTGIMNTEAFF.

CDR3 in amino acids: CASSLAGAGGQPQHF. CDR3 nucleotides: TGCGCCAGCAGCTTGGCCGGGGCAGGCGGTCAGCCCCAGCATTTT. The chain employs TRBV5-1 and TRBJ1-5; D is perhaps TRBD1 (5 bases). CDR3 size: 15 residues. The germline CDR1 and CDR2 sequences are SGHRS and YFSETQ. With 0 bases removed from V and 6 bases from J, the gap between germline ends came to 13 bases.

In this sample, this clonotype turned up many times. V is TRBV12-3 or TRBV12-4 and J is TRBJ1-5; D is ambiguous. V was trimmed by 6 bases and J by 6 bases, leaving 12 bases between them. The CDR3 length is 13 residues. CDR3 sequence (DNA): TGTGCCAGCAGGGTAGGGTCGGGTCAGCCCCAGCATTTT. Encoded protein: CASRVGSGQPQHF.

This chain links TRBV4-3 with TRBJ2-3; D possibly corresponds to TRBD1 (6 bases). Germline assignment: CDR1 LGHNA and CDR2 YSLEER. V was shortened by 3 bases and J by 5 bases, with 12 bases between the two germline ends. This CDR3 region has 14 residues. CDR3 sequence (DNA): TGCGCCAGCAGCCAGAACAGGGAAGGAGATACGCAGTATTTT. Its protein is CASSQNREGDTQYF.

The J gene is TRBJ2-1, the V gene TRBV4-1; 8 bases line up with TRBD1. The junction had 7 bases not matched to a gene; V was cut back by 1 base and J by 8 bases. CDR3 length: 15 amino acids. Germline V gene data show CDR1 as MGHRA and CDR2 as YSYEKL. Written as DNA, the CDR3 is TGCGCCAGCAGCCAAGTGTCGGGACAGGCGGATGAGCAGTTCTTC. Translating gives CASSQVSGQADEQFF.

This clonotype was detected many times. The rearrangement joins TRBV5-1 to TRBJ2-1; D possibly corresponds to TRBD1 (5 bases). With 3 bases removed from V and 3 bases from J, the gap between germline ends came to 10 bases. CDR3 size: 14 residues. Germline lookup yields CDR1 SGHRS and CDR2 YFSETQ. CDR3 in DNA: TGCGCCAGCAGCTCGGCAGGGAACTACAATGAGCAGTTCTTC. Its translation is CASSSAGNYNEQFF.

The table lists this clonotype with a few counts. CDR3 in DNA: TGTGCCAGCAGCGATCCCAGGTTCCAAGAGACCCAGTACTTC. Protein product: CASSDPRFQETQYF. The gene calls are TRBV5-4 and TRBJ2-5; D not resolved. This CDR3 spans 14 amino acids. Germline CDR1 SGHNT, CDR2 YYREEE (reference sequence). V lost 4 bases, J lost 1 base, and 11 bases lay in between.

This clonotype occurred a few times. The rearrangement joins TRBV28 to TRBJ2-1, with 8 positions matching TRBD1. Per the germline V gene, CDR1 is MDHEN and CDR2 is SYDVKM. The CDR3 is 13 amino acids. Trimming removed 5 bases from V and 7 bases from J; junction bases left unmatched: 4. The CDR3 DNA is TGTGCCAGCAGTCGGACAGGGTATAATGAGCAGTTCTTC. Its protein is CASSRTGYNEQFF. The complete variable domain, with remaining parts taken from reference TRBV28 and TRBJ2-1, reads DVKVTQSSRYLVKRTGEKVFLECVQDMDHENMFWYRQDPGLGLRLIYFSYDVKMKEKGDIPEGYSVSREKKERFSLILESASTNQTSMYLCASSRTGYNEQFFGPGTRLTVL.

The rearrangement uses TRBV29-1 and TRBJ1-2, with D tentatively TRBD1 (5 bases). The germline CDR1 and CDR2 sequences are SQVTM and ANQGSEA. Deletions cut 1 base from V and 7 bases from J, with 10 bases between. The CDR3 runs to 12 residues. The CDR3 sequence is CSVEGGYGGYTF. For the CDR3, the DNA is TGCAGCGTTGAAGGGGGGTATGGTGGCTACACCTTC.

This clonotype was seen more than once but under ten times. The chain employs TRBV5-1 and TRBJ2-7, with 11 positions matching TRBD2. Germline CDR1 is SGHRS and CDR2 is YFSETQ. The CDR3 runs 14 residues. The V gene end was trimmed by 6 bases and the J gene end by 2 bases; junction bases not matched to a gene: 4. CDR3 nucleotide sequence: TGCGCCAGCAAGATTAGCGGGGGGGCCTACGAGCAGTACTTC. This encodes CASKISGGAYEQYF.

This chain joins TRBV29-1 and TRBJ2-7; 9 bases agree with TRBD1. This CDR3 has 13 amino acids. Trimming removed 5 bases from V and 2 bases from J; junction bases left unmatched: 4. Germline loops: CDR1 SQVTM, CDR2 ANQGSEA. The CDR3 sequence: CSVWGDRAYEQYF. For the CDR3, the DNA is TGCAGCGTTTGGGGGGACAGGGCCTACGAGCAGTACTTC.

This clonotype was found a few times. The rearrangement joins TRBV20-1 to TRBJ2-1; 9 positions match TRBD2. The germline V gene has CDR1 DFQATT and CDR2 SNEGSKA (reference sequence). J gave up 2 bases and V 3 bases, and 8 bases lay outside the gene matches. The CDR3 is 16 amino acids. The CDR3 nucleotides read TGCAGTGCTAGGGTCCTAGCGGGGAAAACCTACAATGAGCAGTTCTTC. Amino acids: CSARVLAGKTYNEQFF.

This clonotype was counted at least ten times. The chain combines TRBV4-3 with TRBJ2-4, with 10 bases lining up with TRBD2. The V gene's germline CDR1 is LGHNA and CDR2 YSLEER. The CDR3 length is 15 residues. The junction had 4 bases not matched to a gene; V was cut back by 4 bases and J by 4 bases. The CDR3 DNA reads TGCGCCAGCAGCCTACGACTAGCGGGTAAAAACATTCAGTACTTC. Amino acids: CASSLRLAGKNIQYF.

The chain uses TRBV29-1 and TRBJ2-2; the D is unclear. The CDR3 has 12 amino acids. V was shortened by 5 bases and J by 5 bases, with 9 bases between the two germline ends. CDR1 is SQVTM and CDR2 is ANQGSEA in the germline V gene. The CDR3 sequence: CSVYGPTGELFF. Written as DNA, the CDR3 is TGCAGCGTTTACGGCCCAACCGGGGAGCTGTTTTTT.

V gene TRBV29-1 combines with J gene TRBJ2-6, with D perhaps matching TRBD1 (7 bases). The V gene's germline CDR1 is SQVTM and CDR2 ANQGSEA. This CDR3 has 16 residues. CDR3 sequence reads: CALTSGGSSGANVLTF. Written as DNA, the CDR3 is TGCGCCTTAACCTCAGGGGGGAGTTCTGGGGCCAACGTCCTGACTTTC. Drawing the rest from reference TRBV29-1 and TRBJ2-6, the complete variable domain is SAVISQKPSRDICQRGTSLTIQCQVDSQVTMMFWYRQQPGQSLTLIATANQGSEATYESGFVIDKFPISRPNLTFSTLTVSNMSPEDSSIYLCALTSGGSSGANVLTFGAGSRLTVL.

The rearrangement joins TRBV27 to TRBJ1-1; TRBD1 aligns across 7 bases. CDR1 and CDR2 (germline): MNHEY, SMNVEV (reference sequence). The CDR3 contains 13 residues. J was trimmed by 7 bases and V by 8 bases; bases with no gene match: 10. The CDR3 protein is CASRGTDRGEAFF. The CDR3 nucleotides are TGTGCCAGCCGAGGGACAGACCGGGGTGAAGCTTTCTTT.

This clonotype was recorded at least ten times. CDR3 in amino acids: CASSLYSGANVLTF. CDR3 coding DNA: TGCGCCAGCAGCTTGTACTCTGGGGCCAACGTCCTGACTTTC. The chain combines TRBV5-1 with TRBJ2-6; no reliable D call. V lost 1 base and J 0 bases, leaving 2 bases between the germline ends. This CDR3 comprises 14 residues. Germline CDR1 SGHRS, CDR2 YFSETQ.

This clonotype was picked up a small number of times. The V and J genes are TRBV5-1 and TRBJ2-3, with 7 bases fitting TRBD1. Germline V lookup: CDR1 SGHRS, CDR2 YFSETQ. The J segment lost 2 bases and the V segment lost 0 bases, leaving 6 bases of the junction unmatched. The CDR3 is 16 amino acids. The CDR3 DNA sequence: TGCGCCAGCAGCTTGGGGGACAGTCCTTTCACAGATACGCAGTATTTT. Protein: CASSLGDSPFTDTQYF.

This clonotype has just a few counts. The V call is TRBV6-1, the J call TRBJ1-1; unclear D gene. Germline CDR1 reads MNHNS; CDR2 reads SASEGT. The V end lost 3 bases, the J end lost 5 bases, and 10 bases lay between the germline ends. The CDR3 is 13 residues long. CDR3 sequence: CASSDLRVTEAFF. The DNA of the CDR3 is TGTGCCAGCAGTGATCTAAGGGTAACTGAAGCTTTCTTT.